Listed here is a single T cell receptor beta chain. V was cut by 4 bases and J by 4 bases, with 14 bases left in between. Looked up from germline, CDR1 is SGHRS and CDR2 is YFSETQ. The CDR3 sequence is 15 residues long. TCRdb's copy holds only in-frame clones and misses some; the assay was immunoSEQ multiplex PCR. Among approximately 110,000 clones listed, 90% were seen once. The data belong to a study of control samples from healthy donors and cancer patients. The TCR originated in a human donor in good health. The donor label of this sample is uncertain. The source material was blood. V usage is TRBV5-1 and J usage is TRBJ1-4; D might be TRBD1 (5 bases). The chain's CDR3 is CASSLFQGLNEKLFF. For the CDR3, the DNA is TGCGCCAGCAGCCTTTTCCAGGGCCTTAATGAAAAACTGTTTTTT.